One sample yielded the 21 T cell receptor beta chains listed below, sequenced in a study of T cell repertoires in cytomegalovirus infection (dated by TCRdb to between 2018 and 2021). This sample was sequenced with an Illumina HiSeq 1500. In TCRdb, the public reads were trimmed at Q25 with fastp and aligned with MiXCR, with productive beta chains retained. CDR3 protein sequences are deduplicated, and each keeps its most common genes and DNA. The sample table shows 900,000 to 950,000 distinct CDR3 sequences, and approximately 31% are seen once. In total, the top ten clones hold roughly an eighth of the sample. Their cognate antigens are unknown. The sample's treatment or condition, from its label and the paper: in vitro stimulation with specific CMV peptide epitopes to enrich CMV-specific T cells. The sample here was cultured CD8+ T cells from PBMCs, taken from culture after CMV antigen stimulation. The receptors were sampled from a human donor in good health (CMV status not recorded). Some clones in this sample may be carry-over from other donors' samples.

The chain recombines TRBV15 with TRBJ2-3; tentative D call: TRBD1 (6 bases). Germline assignment: CDR1 LNHNV and CDR2 YYDKDF (reference sequence). V lost 0 bases, J lost 6 bases, and 16 bases lay in between. This CDR3 region has 16 residues. The CDR3 loop is CATSRDRPYRADTQYF. CDR3 nucleotides: TGTGCCACCAGCAGAGATCGCCCATACAGGGCGGATACGCAGTATTTT. Full variable domain (remainder filled in from reference TRBV15 and TRBJ2-3): DAMVIQNPRYQVTQFGKPVTLSCSQTLNHNVMYWYQQKSSQAPKLLFHYYDKDFNNEADTPDNFQSRRPNTSFCFLDIRSPGLGDTAMYLCATSRDRPYRADTQYFGPGTRLTVL.

This clonotype occurred a few times. The gene calls are TRBV7-8 and TRBJ2-5; D unclear. This CDR3 comprises 14 residues. The V gene lost 1 base and the J gene lost 4 bases, with 10 bases spanning the gap. Germline V lookup: CDR1 SGHVS, CDR2 FQNEAQ. The chain's CDR3 is CASSLELMTETQYF. CDR3 bases: TGTGCCAGCAGCTTAGAGCTGATGACAGAGACCCAGTACTTC.

Only a few counts were recorded for this clonotype. The J gene is TRBJ2-2, the V gene TRBV5-5, with TRBD1 matching over 7 bases. Looked up from germline, CDR1 is SGHKS and CDR2 is YYEKEE (reference sequence). Losses at the gene ends were 0 bases for V and 4 bases for J; bases not matched to a gene: 6. The CDR3 runs 16 residues. As DNA, the CDR3 is TGTGCCAGCAGCTTGGGTAGGACAGGAGTCACCGGGGAGCTGTTTTTT. Protein sequence: CASSLGRTGVTGELFF. Variable domain in full (rest from reference TRBV5-5 and TRBJ2-2): DAGVTQSPTHLIKTRGQQVTLRCSPISGHKSVSWYQQVLGQGPQFIFQYYEKEERGRGNFPDRFSARQFPNYSSELNVNALLLGDSALYLCASSLGRTGVTGELFFGEGSRLTVL.

The chain is built from TRBV19 and TRBJ1-2; D is possibly TRBD1 (6 bases). Germline lookup yields CDR1 LNHDA and CDR2 SQIVND (reference sequence). V was cut by 6 bases and J by 3 bases, with 17 bases left in between. The CDR3 totals 15 residues. This CDR3 reads CASSENREKDYGYTF. CDR3 in DNA: TGTGCCAGTAGCGAGAACAGGGAAAAAGACTATGGCTACACCTTC.

The CDR3 DNA reads TGTGCCAGCAGTTCCTCGGGACTACTGGATACGCAGTATTTT. It codes for CASSSSGLLDTQYF. The rearrangement uses TRBV6-5 and TRBJ2-3, with 7 bases lining up with TRBD2. Germline CDR1 MNHEY, CDR2 SVGAGI. V lost 4 bases to trimming and J lost 6 bases; unmatched junction nucleotides: 7. CDR3 size: 14 residues.

V and J are TRBV7-8 and TRBJ2-1; D unclear. CDR3 size: 14 residues. V lost 2 bases, J lost 8 bases, and 13 bases lay in between. Germline V lookup: CDR1 SGHVS, CDR2 FQNEAQ. The CDR3 loop is CASSLFLGLDEQFF. The CDR3 DNA is TGTGCCAGCAGCTTATTCTTAGGGCTCGATGAGCAGTTCTTC.

The chain carries TRBV5-6 and TRBJ2-2, with TRBD2 matching over 7 bases. J gave up 4 bases and V 1 base, and 7 bases lay outside the gene matches. Germline CDR1 SGHDT, CDR2 YYEEEE. The CDR3 extends over 16 amino acids. CDR3 sequence: CASSLSLAEITGELFF. CDR3 DNA sequence: TGTGCCAGCAGCTTGAGTCTAGCGGAGATCACCGGGGAGCTGTTTTTT.

There are a few counts of this clonotype. The chain has TRBV7-2 and TRBJ1-6; 8 bases line up with TRBD1. CDR3 length: 15 amino acids. The V and J ends lost 1 base and 9 bases, in that order; junction bases with no gene match: 5. Per germline, CDR1 SGHTA and CDR2 FQGNSA. CDR3 loop: CASSLGQGLGSPLHF. Here the CDR3 DNA reads TGTGCCAGCAGCTTAGGACAGGGGTTGGGTTCACCCCTCCACTTT.

This chain uses TRBV11-1 with TRBJ2-7; D tentatively fits TRBD1 or TRBD2 (5 bases each). CDR1 is SGHAT and CDR2 is FQDESV in the germline V gene (reference sequence). The CDR3 consists of 15 residues. V was clipped by 5 bases and J by 2 bases, with 16 bases between them. The CDR3 region is CASSARDLTPYEQYF. The CDR3 coding sequence is TGTGCCAGCAGCGCCCGGGACCTTACCCCCTACGAGCAGTACTTC.

V gene TRBV7-6 combines with J gene TRBJ2-1, with 14 positions matching TRBD2. V lost 6 bases, J lost 10 bases, and 5 bases stayed unmatched. Germline V gene data show CDR1 as SGHVS and CDR2 as FNYEAQ. This CDR3 is built from 14 residues. DNA of the CDR3: TGTGCCAGCAGGACTAGCGGGGGGGGCGGCGAGCAGTTCTTC. Its protein is CASRTSGGGGEQFF.

The V gene is TRBV19, the J gene TRBJ2-1; 9 bases align to TRBD2. The J segment lost 7 bases and the V segment lost 3 bases, leaving 7 bases of the junction unmatched. Germline loops: CDR1 LNHDA, CDR2 SQIVND (reference sequence). This CDR3 region has 15 residues. Here the CDR3 reads CASSIGSGGNNEQFF. The CDR3, as DNA: TGTGCCAGTAGTATCGGCAGCGGGGGGAATAATGAGCAGTTCTTC.

This clonotype appeared many times. The CDR3 sequence is CASSLGQGGLTGELFF. The CDR3 nucleotides read TGTGCCAGCAGCTTAGGCCAGGGGGGCCTCACCGGGGAGCTGTTTTTT. This rearrangement joins TRBV7-6 to TRBJ2-2; possible D gene TRBD1, 7 bases. Germline V CDR1 and CDR2: SGHVS, FNYEAQ. Trimming cost V 1 base and J 4 bases, with 13 bases left between them. There are 16 residues in the CDR3.

This clonotype was recorded a few times. The chain has TRBV19 and TRBJ2-1; a possible D gene is TRBD1 (6 bases). The CDR3 length is 12 residues. Looked up from germline, CDR1 is LNHDA and CDR2 is SQIVND (reference sequence). Trimming removed 9 bases at V and 3 bases at J, with 9 bases between. CDR3: CASQTGYNEQFF. The CDR3 DNA sequence: TGTGCCAGCCAGACAGGCTACAATGAGCAGTTCTTC. Variable domain in full (rest from reference TRBV19 and TRBJ2-1): DGGITQSPKYLFRKEGQNVTLSCEQNLNHDAMYWYRQDPGQGLRLIYYSQIVNDFQKGDIAEGYSVSREKKESFPLTVTSAQKNPTAFYLCASQTGYNEQFFGPGTRLTVL.

Turning to this clonotype: It may be a read error: a sequence one base away is much more abundant. The chain has TRBV14 and TRBJ2-1; TRBD1 matches at 11 bases. This CDR3 has 16 amino acids. In germline, CDR1 is SGHDN, CDR2 FVKESK. CDR3 residues: CVSSQVGQGAYNEQFF. CDR3 DNA sequence: TGTGTCAGCAGCCAAGTTGGACAGGGGGCGTACAATGAGCAGTTCTTC.

This clonotype was counted between two and nine times. The rearrangement uses TRBV6-5 and TRBJ1-1; 8 nucleotides line up with TRBD1. Germline V CDR1 and CDR2: MNHEY, SVGAGI. CDR3 length equals 14 residues. Trimming took 2 bases from V and 3 from J; bases not matched to a gene: 2. CDR3 nucleotides: TGTGCCAGCAGTTACAAGACAGGGGACACTGAAGCTTTCTTT. Its protein is CASSYKTGDTEAFF.

The sample holds a few counts of this clonotype. V usage is TRBV19 and J usage is TRBJ1-1; a weak D match, TRBD1 (5 bases). Trimming took off 8 bases at V and 8 bases at J, with 15 bases between the two ends. The CDR3 runs to 12 residues. Germline V gene lookup returns CDR1 LNHDA and CDR2 SQIVND (reference sequence). CDR3 DNA: TGTGCCAGTCAGGCGCCAGGGAGGGAAGCTTTCTTT. It translates to CASQAPGREAFF.

In DNA form, the CDR3 reads TGCGCCAGCAGCCAAGATAGATGGGGAAGTGGCGGGGAGCTGTTTTTT. This codes for CASSQDRWGSGGELFF. The chain joins TRBV4-3 to TRBJ2-2, with D unclear. The germline V gene has CDR1 LGHNA and CDR2 YSLEER. This CDR3 comprises 16 residues. V was pared by 0 bases and J by 7 bases, with 15 bases between.

The rearrangement links TRBV9 to TRBJ1-2; D is unresolved. Germline CDR1 SGDLS, CDR2 YYNGEE. The CDR3 runs 16 residues. With 0 bases removed from V and 3 bases from J, the gap between germline ends came to 15 bases. This CDR3 is CASSVARAGRDYGYTF. Here the CDR3 DNA reads TGTGCCAGCAGCGTAGCTCGGGCCGGCCGGGACTATGGCTACACCTTC.

This chain links TRBV6-2 or TRBV6-3 with TRBJ2-3; no clear D. V was pared by 0 bases and J by 5 bases, with 12 bases between. In germline, CDR1 is MNHEY, CDR2 SVGEGT. The CDR3 spans 15 residues. The CDR3 sequence is CASSYSMRLGDTQYF. As DNA, the CDR3 is TGTGCCAGCAGTTACTCGATGAGGTTAGGAGATACGCAGTATTTT.

In its sample, this clonotype was seen a few times. This chain joins TRBV6-5 and TRBJ2-1, with unresolved D. CDR1 and CDR2 from the germline V gene are MNHEY and SVGAGI. Trimming removed 2 bases at V and 10 bases at J, with 12 bases between. This CDR3 region has 13 residues. The CDR3 nucleotides are TGTGCCAGCAGTTACGGGCGGCCCCTAGAGCAGTTCTTC. The encoded protein is CASSYGRPLEQFF.

The chain links TRBV12-3 or TRBV12-4 to TRBJ2-5, with a weak D call TRBD1 (6 bases). Between the trimmed V and J ends, which lost 8 bases and 5 bases, there was a span of 15 bases. The CDR3 runs to 13 residues. The CDR3 DNA sequence: TGTGCCAGCCGGGTTGGGGGCTTGGAGACCCAGTACTTC. It encodes CASRVGGLETQYF.